Listed below are T cell receptor beta chains from one sample, sequenced in a study of blood T cell repertoires in COVID-19. Profiling relied on immunoSEQ multiplex PCR, and the TCRdb table lists in-frame clones only, not all of them. The data contain around 300,000 clones, 75% to 90% of them singletons. Source material: peripheral blood. The receptor source for this set is a woman aged 35 to 49 who had recovered from COVID-19. CDR3s include the opening cysteine and the closing phenylalanine or tryptophan. A D gene is named only where the DNA matches it firmly. Only some rows state a clone size, as once, few, many or a class for expanded clones.

j_gene: TRBJ2-7; v_gene: TRBV5-6; d_gene: -; abundance: many; CDR3aa: CASSLGGGGYEQYF; CDR3nt: TGTGCCAGCAGCTTAGGGGGAGGGGGCTACGAGCAGTACTTC
j_gene: TRBJ1-4; v_gene: TRBV30; d_gene: -; abundance: -; CDR3aa: CAWSPGTRNEKLFF; CDR3nt: TGTGCCTGGAGCCCCGGGACACGGAATGAAAAACTGTTTTTT
j_gene: TRBJ1-4; v_gene: TRBV30; d_gene: -; abundance: -; CDR3aa: CAWVAPNEKLFF; CDR3nt: TGTGCCTGGGTTGCGCCTAATGAAAAACTGTTTTTT
j_gene: TRBJ2-7; v_gene: TRBV28; d_gene: TRBD2; abundance: -; CDR3aa: CASSSLLAGGIYEQYF; CDR3nt: TGTGCCAGCAGTTCCCTACTAGCGGGAGGGATTTACGAGCAGTACTTC
j_gene: TRBJ2-1; v_gene: TRBV6-5; d_gene: -; abundance: -; CDR3aa: CASSYGQASYNEQFF; CDR3nt: TGTGCCAGCAGTTACGGGCAGGCGTCTTACAATGAGCAGTTCTTC
j_gene: TRBJ2-1; v_gene: TRBV24-1; d_gene: TRBD2; abundance: few; CDR3aa: CATSDPGLAGGYNEQFF; CDR3nt: TGTGCCACCAGTGATCCCGGACTAGCGGGAGGTTACAATGAGCAGTTCTTC
j_gene: TRBJ2-1; v_gene: TRBV13; d_gene: TRBD1; abundance: -; CDR3aa: CASSYTTGGGEQFF; CDR3nt: TGTGCCAGCAGCTACACGACAGGGGGCGGCGAGCAGTTCTTC
j_gene: TRBJ2-7; v_gene: TRBV5-1; d_gene: -; abundance: -; CDR3aa: CASSLADGVPTEQYF; CDR3nt: TGCGCCAGCAGCTTGGCCGACGGGGTCCCTACCGAGCAGTACTTC
j_gene: TRBJ2-1; v_gene: TRBV14; d_gene: TRBD2; abundance: -; CDR3aa: CASSQGAIAGTLHDEQFF; CDR3nt: TGTGCCAGCAGCCAAGGCGCGATAGCGGGAACCCTACATGATGAGCAGTTCTTC
j_gene: TRBJ2-3; v_gene: TRBV2; d_gene: TRBD1; abundance: -; CDR3aa: CASIGPGTGSDTQYF; CDR3nt: TGTGCCAGCATAGGACCCGGGACAGGGAGTGATACGCAGTATTTT
j_gene: TRBJ2-2; v_gene: TRBV3-1/TRBV3-2; d_gene: TRBD2; abundance: -; CDR3aa: CASSQGGLGNTGELFF; CDR3nt: TGTGCCAGCAGCCAAGGGGGACTAGGCAACACCGGGGAGCTGTTTTTT
j_gene: TRBJ2-3; v_gene: TRBV27; d_gene: TRBD2; abundance: -; CDR3aa: CASSLLGSGSPNTQYF; CDR3nt: TGTGCCAGCAGTTTATTAGGTAGCGGGAGCCCAAATACGCAGTATTTT
j_gene: TRBJ2-5; v_gene: TRBV30; d_gene: -; abundance: -; CDR3aa: CAWSVGGEETQYF; CDR3nt: TGTGCCTGGAGTGTTGGAGGGGAAGAGACCCAGTACTTC
j_gene: TRBJ1-2; v_gene: TRBV4-1; d_gene: TRBD1; abundance: few; CDR3aa: CASSLGTGEYYGYTF; CDR3nt: TGCGCCAGCAGCCTAGGGACAGGGGAGTACTATGGCTACACCTTC
j_gene: TRBJ1-5; v_gene: TRBV28; d_gene: TRBD1; abundance: -; CDR3aa: CASSPGDRGDNQPQHF; CDR3nt: TGTGCCAGCAGTCCGGGGGACAGGGGAGATAATCAGCCCCAGCATTTT
j_gene: TRBJ2-1; v_gene: TRBV11-2; d_gene: -; abundance: -; CDR3aa: CASSLAGNNEQFF; CDR3nt: TGTGCCAGCAGCTTAGCCGGGAACAATGAGCAGTTCTTC
j_gene: TRBJ2-1; v_gene: TRBV3-1/TRBV3-2; d_gene: TRBD2; abundance: once; CDR3aa: CASSHMTSGNEQFF; CDR3nt: TGTGCCAGCAGCCATATGACTAGCGGGAATGAGCAGTTCTTC
j_gene: TRBJ1-1; v_gene: TRBV5-1; d_gene: TRBD1; abundance: once; CDR3aa: CASSLQGPLNTEAFF; CDR3nt: TGCGCCAGCAGCCTACAGGGGCCGCTGAACACTGAAGCTTTCTTT
j_gene: TRBJ2-1; v_gene: TRBV9; d_gene: TRBD2; abundance: -; CDR3aa: CASSSGLARDEQFF; CDR3nt: TGTGCCAGCAGCTCCGGACTAGCGAGAGATGAGCAGTTCTTC
j_gene: TRBJ2-1; v_gene: TRBV25-1; d_gene: TRBD2; abundance: -; CDR3aa: CASSESPGGPGNEQFF; CDR3nt: TGTGCCAGCAGTGAATCACCGGGAGGGCCGGGGAATGAGCAGTTCTTC
j_gene: TRBJ1-4; v_gene: TRBV5-1; d_gene: TRBD1; abundance: -; CDR3aa: CASSPGTGGDEKLFF; CDR3nt: TGCGCCAGCAGCCCTGGGACAGGGGGGGATGAAAAACTGTTTTTT
j_gene: TRBJ1-2; v_gene: TRBV12-3/TRBV12-4; d_gene: -; abundance: -; CDR3aa: CASTWGDGYGYTF; CDR3nt: TGTGCCAGCACCTGGGGCGACGGCTATGGCTACACCTTC
j_gene: TRBJ2-7; v_gene: TRBV10-3; d_gene: TRBD1; abundance: -; CDR3aa: CAISPSKEGQGIHEQYF; CDR3nt: TGTGCCATCAGTCCCTCAAAAGAGGGACAGGGGATCCACGAGCAGTACTTC
j_gene: TRBJ2-2; v_gene: TRBV30; d_gene: TRBD2; abundance: -; CDR3aa: CAGDSSGSLAGELFF; CDR3nt: TGTGCCGGTGACTCTAGCGGGAGTTTGGCCGGGGAGCTGTTTTTT
j_gene: TRBJ2-1; v_gene: TRBV28; d_gene: TRBD2; abundance: -; CDR3aa: CASSYLPGGSGYNEQFF; CDR3nt: TGTGCCAGCTCTTACTTGCCAGGCGGGAGCGGCTACAATGAGCAGTTCTTC
j_gene: TRBJ2-5; v_gene: TRBV5-1; d_gene: TRBD1; abundance: -; CDR3aa: CASSSTTGLETQYF; CDR3nt: TGCGCCAGCAGCTCAACGACAGGGTTGGAGACCCAGTACTTC
j_gene: TRBJ2-2; v_gene: TRBV24-1; d_gene: TRBD1; abundance: -; CDR3aa: CATSDTGTGSTGELFF; CDR3nt: TGTGCCACCAGTGATACCGGGACAGGGTCCACCGGGGAGCTGTTTTTT
j_gene: TRBJ2-3; v_gene: TRBV30; d_gene: TRBD2; abundance: -; CDR3aa: CAWSALYPGLAGGVDTQYF; CDR3nt: TGTGCCTGGAGTGCCCTGTATCCGGGACTAGCGGGAGGGGTCGATACGCAGTATTTT
j_gene: TRBJ2-1; v_gene: TRBV28; d_gene: -; abundance: -; CDR3aa: CASSFPLSGSSYNEQFF; CDR3nt: TGTGCCAGCAGTTTCCCCCTATCAGGAAGCTCCTACAATGAGCAGTTCTTC
j_gene: TRBJ1-3; v_gene: TRBV7-2; d_gene: -; abundance: few; CDR3aa: CASSPQGDSGNTIYF; CDR3nt: TGTGCCAGCAGCCCACAAGGAGACTCTGGAAACACCATATATTTT
j_gene: TRBJ2-1; v_gene: TRBV2; d_gene: TRBD2; abundance: -; CDR3aa: CASRGTSVRGEQFF; CDR3nt: TGTGCCAGCAGGGGGACTAGCGTTAGGGGTGAGCAGTTCTTC
j_gene: TRBJ1-4; v_gene: TRBV3-1/TRBV3-2; d_gene: TRBD1; abundance: few; CDR3aa: CASSLTGTNEKLFF; CDR3nt: TGTGCCAGCAGCTTGACAGGGACTAATGAAAAACTGTTTTTT